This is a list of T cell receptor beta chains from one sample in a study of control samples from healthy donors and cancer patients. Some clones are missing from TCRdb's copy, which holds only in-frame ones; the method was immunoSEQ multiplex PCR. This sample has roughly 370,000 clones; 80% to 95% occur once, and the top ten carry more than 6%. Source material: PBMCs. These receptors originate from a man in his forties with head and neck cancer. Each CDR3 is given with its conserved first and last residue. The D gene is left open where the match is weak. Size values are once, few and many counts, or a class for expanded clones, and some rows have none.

CDR3aa: CASSQRIGSYNEQFF; CDR3nt: TGTGCCAGCAGCCAAAGAATCGGGAGTTACAATGAGCAGTTCTTC; v_gene: TRBV11-1; d_gene: NA; abundance: NA; j_gene: TRBJ2-1
CDR3aa: CASSLASGSYEQYF; CDR3nt: TGTGCCAGCAGCTTAGCTAGCGGCTCCTACGAGCAGTACTTC; v_gene: TRBV7-2; d_gene: NA; abundance: NA; j_gene: TRBJ2-7
CDR3aa: CASRPGAYNEQFF; CDR3nt: TGTGCCAGCCGACCGGGGGCCTACAATGAGCAGTTCTTC; v_gene: TRBV27; d_gene: NA; abundance: NA; j_gene: TRBJ2-1
CDR3aa: CSVQGTDTQYF; CDR3nt: TGCAGCGTTCAGGGGACAGATACGCAGTATTTT; v_gene: TRBV29-1; d_gene: NA; abundance: NA; j_gene: TRBJ2-3
CDR3aa: CASRGPGELFF; CDR3nt: TGTGCCAGCAGGGGCCCCGGGGAGCTGTTTTTT; v_gene: TRBV9; d_gene: NA; abundance: NA; j_gene: TRBJ2-2
CDR3aa: CASPGEDRGGYTF; CDR3nt: TGTGCCTCCCCGGGGGAGGACAGGGGGGGCTACACCTTC; v_gene: TRBV30; d_gene: TRBD1; abundance: NA; j_gene: TRBJ1-2
CDR3aa: CASSLLPGGGYADTQYF; CDR3nt: TGCGCCAGCAGCTTGCTGCCGGGAGGGGGGTATGCAGATACGCAGTATTTT; v_gene: TRBV5-1; d_gene: TRBD2; abundance: NA; j_gene: TRBJ2-3
CDR3aa: CASSLVGGNSNQPQHF; CDR3nt: TGTGCCAGCAGCTTAGTAGGGGGGAATAGCAATCAGCCCCAGCATTTT; v_gene: TRBV7-2; d_gene: NA; abundance: NA; j_gene: TRBJ1-5
CDR3aa: CASSEFVRDTEAFF; CDR3nt: TGTGCCAGCAGTGAATTTGTAAGGGACACTGAAGCTTTCTTT; v_gene: TRBV6-1; d_gene: NA; abundance: NA; j_gene: TRBJ1-1
CDR3aa: CASSPPQRGEQYF; CDR3nt: TGTGCCAGCTCACCACCCCAGCGCGGCGAGCAGTACTTC; v_gene: TRBV18; d_gene: NA; abundance: NA; j_gene: TRBJ2-7
CDR3aa: CASSWKPQYEQYF; CDR3nt: TGTGCCAGCAGTTGGAAACCACAGTACGAGCAGTACTTC; v_gene: TRBV27; d_gene: NA; abundance: NA; j_gene: TRBJ2-7
CDR3aa: CSVTGLVGASYNEQFF; CDR3nt: TGCAGCGTTACCGGACTAGTCGGGGCCTCCTACAATGAGCAGTTCTTC; v_gene: TRBV29-1; d_gene: TRBD2; abundance: NA; j_gene: TRBJ2-1
CDR3aa: CASSGPGGGIDADTQYF; CDR3nt: TGTGCCAGCAGCGGCCCGGGTGGCGGGATCGACGCAGATACGCAGTATTTT; v_gene: TRBV21-1; d_gene: NA; abundance: NA; j_gene: TRBJ2-3
CDR3aa: CASSLGGSSYEQYF; CDR3nt: TGTGCCAGCAGCTTAGGCGGGAGCTCCTACGAGCAGTACTTC; v_gene: TRBV11-1; d_gene: TRBD2; abundance: NA; j_gene: TRBJ2-7
CDR3aa: CATSDVKDTDTQYF; CDR3nt: TGTGCCACCAGTGATGTGAAGGACACAGATACGCAGTATTTT; v_gene: TRBV24-1; d_gene: NA; abundance: NA; j_gene: TRBJ2-3
CDR3aa: CASSPRRGVRNEQFF; CDR3nt: TGTGCCAGCAGTCCCCGGCGGGGGGTGCGGAATGAGCAGTTCTTC; v_gene: TRBV6-5; d_gene: TRBD2; abundance: NA; j_gene: TRBJ2-1
CDR3aa: CASRRLAGGQETQYF; CDR3nt: TGTGCCAGCAGGCGCCTAGCGGGGGGACAAGAGACCCAGTACTTC; v_gene: TRBV6-6; d_gene: TRBD2; abundance: once; j_gene: TRBJ2-5
CDR3aa: CASSLPPISSYEQYF; CDR3nt: TGTGCCAGCAGTTTACCGCCCATCAGCTCCTACGAGCAGTACTTC; v_gene: TRBV28; d_gene: NA; abundance: NA; j_gene: TRBJ2-7
CDR3aa: CASSSPGWGRLSHAETQYF; CDR3nt: TGTGCCAGCAGTTCCCCCGGGTGGGGGCGCCTCTCCCATGCGGAGACCCAGTACTTC; v_gene: TRBV28; d_gene: NA; abundance: NA; j_gene: TRBJ2-5
CDR3aa: CASSLAGRTGNEQFF; CDR3nt: TGTGCCAGCAGCTTGGCCGGCAGGACGGGTAATGAGCAGTTCTTC; v_gene: TRBV13; d_gene: NA; abundance: NA; j_gene: TRBJ2-1
CDR3aa: CASSFAGGGYEQYF; CDR3nt: TGTGCCAGCAGCTTTGCAGGGGGCGGATACGAGCAGTACTTC; v_gene: TRBV9; d_gene: TRBD1; abundance: NA; j_gene: TRBJ2-7
CDR3aa: CASSIDQGPDTEAFF; CDR3nt: TGTGCCAGTAGTATAGATCAGGGGCCGGACACTGAAGCTTTCTTT; v_gene: TRBV19; d_gene: NA; abundance: NA; j_gene: TRBJ1-1
CDR3aa: CASSRLLAGSYNEQFF; CDR3nt: TGTGCCAGCAGTCGGCTCCTAGCGGGCTCATACAATGAGCAGTTCTTC; v_gene: TRBV6-4; d_gene: TRBD2; abundance: NA; j_gene: TRBJ2-1
CDR3aa: CASSQGIIIGTEAFF; CDR3nt: TGTGCCAGCAGCCAGGGGATCATAATTGGCACTGAAGCTTTCTTT; v_gene: TRBV11-2; d_gene: NA; abundance: NA; j_gene: TRBJ1-1
CDR3aa: CASSQGEGSVNSPLHF; CDR3nt: TGTGCCAGCTCACAGGGGGAGGGGAGTGTAAATTCACCCCTCCACTTT; v_gene: TRBV18; d_gene: NA; abundance: NA; j_gene: TRBJ1-6
CDR3aa: CASSLGLAGLYEQYF; CDR3nt: TGTGCCAGCAGCTTGGGACTAGCGGGGCTCTACGAGCAGTACTTC; v_gene: TRBV5-6; d_gene: TRBD2; abundance: NA; j_gene: TRBJ2-7
CDR3aa: CASSWGRGATEAFF; CDR3nt: TGTGCCAGCAGCTGGGGCCGGGGGGCGACTGAAGCTTTCTTT; v_gene: TRBV5-6; d_gene: NA; abundance: few; j_gene: TRBJ1-1
CDR3aa: CASSSGLAGGYNEQFF; CDR3nt: TGTGCCAGCAGTTCCGGACTAGCGGGAGGGTACAATGAGCAGTTCTTC; v_gene: TRBV28; d_gene: TRBD2; abundance: NA; j_gene: TRBJ2-1
CDR3aa: CASSFTGQETQYF; CDR3nt: TGTGCCAGCAGCTTCACAGGGCAGGAGACCCAGTACTTC; v_gene: TRBV13; d_gene: NA; abundance: NA; j_gene: TRBJ2-5
CDR3aa: CASSIGAGFSRGYTF; CDR3nt: TGTGCCAGCAGTATTGGTGCAGGATTTAGCCGTGGCTACACCTTC; v_gene: TRBV6-2/TRBV6-3; d_gene: NA; abundance: NA; j_gene: TRBJ1-2
CDR3aa: CASSQDPINYGYTF; CDR3nt: TGTGCCAGCAGCCAAGATCCGATTAACTATGGCTACACCTTC; v_gene: TRBV3-1/TRBV3-2; d_gene: NA; abundance: NA; j_gene: TRBJ1-2
CDR3aa: CASSLGRVMGYTF; CDR3nt: TGTGCCAGCAGCTTAGGAAGAGTTATGGGCTACACCTTC; v_gene: TRBV11-2; d_gene: NA; abundance: NA; j_gene: TRBJ1-2
CDR3aa: CSVERWTYQSGADTQYF; CDR3nt: TGCAGCGTTGAACGGTGGACCTATCAGTCAGGGGCAGATACGCAGTATTTT; v_gene: TRBV29-1; d_gene: NA; abundance: NA; j_gene: TRBJ2-3
CDR3aa: CASTSFAGDFSYEQYF; CDR3nt: TGCGCCAGCACCTCTTTTGCGGGGGACTTCTCCTACGAGCAGTACTTC; v_gene: TRBV5-1; d_gene: TRBD2; abundance: few; j_gene: TRBJ2-7
CDR3aa: CASSIVGLAAYEQYF; CDR3nt: TGTGCCAGTAGTATTGTTGGACTAGCGGCATACGAGCAGTACTTC; v_gene: TRBV19; d_gene: TRBD2; abundance: many; j_gene: TRBJ2-7
CDR3aa: CASSLKGSGGAHQETQYF; CDR3nt: TGCGCCAGCAGCTTGAAGGGTAGCGGGGGGGCCCACCAAGAGACCCAGTACTTC; v_gene: TRBV5-1; d_gene: TRBD2; abundance: NA; j_gene: TRBJ2-5
CDR3aa: CASSSPGLSPNEQYF; CDR3nt: TGTGCCAGCAGTTCTCCCGGACTGAGTCCTAACGAGCAGTACTTC; v_gene: TRBV28; d_gene: NA; abundance: NA; j_gene: TRBJ2-7
CDR3aa: CASSPGEGVSTEAFF; CDR3nt: TGTGCCAGCAGCCCCGGGGAGGGGGTGAGTACTGAAGCTTTCTTT; v_gene: TRBV13; d_gene: NA; abundance: NA; j_gene: TRBJ1-1
CDR3aa: CASSTRNYGYTF; CDR3nt: TGTGCCAGTAGCACGAGGAACTATGGCTACACCTTC; v_gene: TRBV19; d_gene: NA; abundance: NA; j_gene: TRBJ1-2
CDR3aa: CASSLGGQPNTGELFF; CDR3nt: TGTGCCAGCAGCTTAGGAGGACAGCCGAACACCGGGGAGCTGTTTTTT; v_gene: TRBV11-3; d_gene: NA; abundance: NA; j_gene: TRBJ2-2
CDR3aa: CASSGQGPMNTEAFF; CDR3nt: TGTGCCAGCTCGGGACAGGGCCCGATGAACACTGAAGCTTTCTTT; v_gene: TRBV18; d_gene: TRBD1; abundance: NA; j_gene: TRBJ1-1
CDR3aa: CASSLRQRSYEQYF; CDR3nt: TGTGCCAGCAGCTTGCGACAGAGATCCTACGAGCAGTACTTC; v_gene: TRBV7-3; d_gene: NA; abundance: NA; j_gene: TRBJ2-7
CDR3aa: CASSYSDSRGSNQPQHF; CDR3nt: TGTGCCAGCAGTTACTCAGATAGCAGGGGGTCAAATCAGCCCCAGCATTTT; v_gene: TRBV6-2/TRBV6-3; d_gene: TRBD1; abundance: NA; j_gene: TRBJ1-5
CDR3aa: CASGVAVGNTDTQYF; CDR3nt: TGTGCCAGTGGAGTAGCGGTGGGTAACACAGATACGCAGTATTTT; v_gene: TRBV19; d_gene: NA; abundance: NA; j_gene: TRBJ2-3
CDR3aa: CASSQRLAGVKVQYF; CDR3nt: TGTGCCAGCAGTCAGAGATTAGCGGGGGTTAAGGTGCAGTACTTC; v_gene: TRBV28; d_gene: TRBD2; abundance: NA; j_gene: TRBJ2-7
CDR3aa: CASSLGQGLFQPQHF; CDR3nt: TGTGCCAGCAGCTTGGGCCAGGGGTTATTTCAGCCCCAGCATTTT; v_gene: TRBV5-6; d_gene: NA; abundance: once; j_gene: TRBJ1-5